A single sample is the source of the 10 T cell receptor beta chains below, sequenced in a study of metastatic and nonmetastatic thyroid tumors. TCRdb reassembled clones from the PCR reads with MiXCR. The sample shows roughly 65,000 clones, around 14% of them seen only once. Thyroid surgery had not been preceded by any treatment in any patient. The sequenced sample consisted of blood. The origin of the receptors is a male donor with papillary thyroid cancer or a benign thyroid nodule (not recorded which). Some clones in this sample may be carry-over from other donors' samples.

This clone was recorded at least ten times. V usage is TRBV19 and J usage is TRBJ2-1, with 12 positions matching TRBD2. The J segment lost 9 bases and the V segment lost 4 bases, leaving 10 bases of the junction unmatched. This CDR3 region has 16 residues. Germline lookup yields CDR1 LNHDA and CDR2 SQIVND (reference sequence). CDR3 sequence: CASSKWRTSGIIEQFF. In nucleotides, the CDR3 is TGTGCCAGTAGTAAATGGAGGACTAGCGGGATTATTGAGCAGTTCTTC.

This clone showed up many times. The rearrangement links TRBV7-9 to TRBJ1-2; D is undetermined. V lost 1 base, J lost 8 bases, and 5 bases lay in between. CDR3 size: 11 residues. Germline CDR1 and CDR2: SEHNR and FQNEAQ (reference sequence). DNA of the CDR3: TGTGCCAGCAGCTTAGGAGGAGGCTACACCTTC. Its protein product is CASSLGGGYTF.

The table lists this clone with many counts. The chain employs TRBV9 and TRBJ1-6, with a possible D match to TRBD1 (5 bases). Germline loops: CDR1 SGDLS, CDR2 YYNGEE. CDR3 length equals 15 residues. The germline V and J ends were trimmed by 3 bases and 10 bases, with 17 bases remaining between them. CDR3 protein: CASSASPGVRSPLHF. In DNA, the CDR3 is TGTGCCAGCAGCGCCTCCCCGGGGGTACGGTCACCCCTCCACTTT.

This clone was seen ten or more times. The rearrangement joins TRBV20-1 to TRBJ2-5; TRBD2 might be the D (6 bases). Per germline, CDR1 DFQATT and CDR2 SNEGSKA (reference sequence). The CDR3 sequence is 12 residues long. The V end was cut by 8 bases, the J end by 3 bases, with 13 bases between. The CDR3 region has the DNA TGCAGTAACGAGGTAGCGGAAGAGACCCAGTACTTC. It encodes CSNEVAEETQYF.

This clone was picked up a small number of times. The chain couples TRBV28 to TRBJ1-2, with D maybe TRBD1 (5 bases). Trimming took off 4 bases at V and 5 bases at J, with 23 bases between the two ends. The V gene's germline CDR1 is MDHEN and CDR2 SYDVKM. This CDR3 comprises 17 residues. For the CDR3, the DNA is TGTGCCAGCAGTTCATCCATGCCCGCGACAGTTTCTTATGGCTACACCTTC. It codes for CASSSSMPATVSYGYTF.

In its sample, this clone was seen a few times. This chain connects TRBV27 to TRBJ1-6; D call uncertain. CDR3 size: 18 residues. Trimming took off 6 bases at V and 0 bases at J, with 18 bases between the two ends. The germline gives CDR1 MNHEY, CDR2 SMNVEV (reference sequence). Here the CDR3 DNA reads TGTGCCAGCAGACCCTCAGAGAGCTTCTCCTCCTATAATTCACCCCTCCACTTT. Its protein product is CASRPSESFSSYNSPLHF.

This clone was recorded only once. The rearrangement uses TRBV20-1 and TRBJ2-6; 7 bases line up with TRBD2. The germline CDR1 and CDR2 sequences are DFQATT and SNEGSKA (reference sequence). The CDR3 runs to 20 residues. V lost 0 bases and J lost 3; bases outside the gene matches: 17. CDR3 residues: CSARDRGGGRVGDGANVLTF. DNA of the CDR3: TGCAGTGCTAGAGATCGAGGAGGCGGGAGAGTCGGCGATGGGGCCAACGTCCTGACTTTC.

In this sample, this clone turned up many times. The V and J genes are TRBV20-1 and TRBJ2-1, with a possible D match to TRBD2 (7 bases). Trimming shortened V by 8 bases and J by 5 bases, and 16 bases separated the two germline ends. Germline CDR1 and CDR2: DFQATT and SNEGSKA (reference sequence). The CDR3 spans 13 residues. The DNA for the CDR3 is TGCAGTTCCGGTCGGGGGGCGGACAATGAGCAGTTCTTC. Protein product: CSSGRGADNEQFF.

This clone was detected many times. This sequence joins TRBV6-1 and TRBJ2-5; TRBD2 matches 9 bases. This CDR3 is built from 15 residues. V shed 7 bases, J shed 1 base, and the junction held 7 bases outside the gene matches. Per the germline V gene, CDR1 is MNHNS and CDR2 is SASEGT. CDR3 loop: CASTSLAGAQETQYF. As DNA, the CDR3 is TGTGCCAGCACCTCATTAGCGGGGGCCCAAGAGACCCAGTACTTC.

This clone was seen repeatedly, ten times or more. The chain carries TRBV5-5 and TRBJ1-5; D is possibly TRBD1 (5 bases). Germline-derived CDR1 and CDR2 are SGHKS and YYEKEE (reference sequence). CDR3 length equals 16 residues. Trimming left V 0 bases short and J 2 bases short, with 12 bases between. CDR3 nucleotide sequence: TGTGCCAGCAGCTTGGGGGCAGGGTCGGGCAATCAGCCCCAGCATTTT. Encoded protein: CASSLGAGSGNQPQHF.